The T cell receptor beta chain described here comes from a study of technical replicates of blood from a few donors. Here immunoSEQ multiplex PCR was the method, and the copy in TCRdb shows in-frame clones only, minus some. The sample lists about 63,000 clones, 70% to 90% occurring once. The V gene end was trimmed by 4 bases and the J gene end by 3 bases; junction bases not matched to a gene: 14. CDR1 and CDR2 (germline): MNHEY, SMNVEV (reference sequence). The CDR3 covers 17 residues. The specimen was PBMCs. The receptor was isolated from a human donor in good health. Some clones in this sample may be carry-over from other donors' samples. The rearrangement uses TRBV27 and TRBJ2-7; 8 bases are shared with TRBD1. DNA of the CDR3: TGTGCCAGCAGTTACACTCAGAGTTTCACAGGGGGCTACGAGCAGTACTTC. Translated: CASSYTQSFTGGYEQYF.